Detailed here is one TCR beta chain. Antigen unknown. The sample is drawn from a study of T cells expressing NK-cell markers. Study in general: The study drew TCR beta repertoires from sorted CD3+CD56+NKG2C+, CD3+CD56+NKG2C- and CD3+CD56-NKG2C+ T cells.

Whole-study findings and limits: Of the CD8+ T cells in roughly 6 donors, about 1.0-7.5% belonged to dominant NKG2C+ clonotypes.

Reprocessing the 5' RACE reads, TCRdb reports a single entry for every CDR3 protein and omits DNA. The sample's table shows 500,000 to 700,000 distinct CDR3 sequences. This CDR3 contains 16 residues. Per germline, CDR1 SGHTA and CDR2 FQGNSA. Sequenced: blood T cells: a sorted CD56 or NKG2C T cell subset, CD4+ or CD8+ T cells, or bulk PBMC T cells (not recorded which). The receptor's source is a man between 18 and 35 years old in good health. The gene calls are TRBV7-2 and TRBJ1-6. The CDR3 here is CASSLALGSYNSPLHF.